This paragraph covers one T cell receptor (beta chain) sequence. What it recognizes is unknown. The data derive from a study of OX40 agonist ivuxolimab in advanced cancers. Findings and caveats of the study: Fewer expanded clones were found on average in CD4+ than in CD8+ T cells. Partial responders treated at 0.1-3.0 mg/kg exhibited clonal expansion among the lowest measured.

Produced via immunoSEQ multiplex PCR; TCRdb's table is partial and in-frame only. The table records some 26,000 clones, over 80% of them present only once. Sequenced here: CD4+ or CD8+ T cells sorted from blood, sampled in a trial of the OX40 agonist ivuxolimab. This receptor was obtained from an adult with an advanced solid tumor such as melanoma, head and neck, liver or kidney cancer.

CDR3 loop: CASSFAGGNGYTF. The CDR3 DNA reads as TGTGCCAGCAGTTTCGCAGGGGGGAACGGCTACACCTTC. V and J are TRBV27 and TRBJ1-2; TRBD1 matches 7 bases. The germline gives CDR1 MNHEY, CDR2 SMNVEV (reference sequence). Germline trimming cut 3 bases from V and 8 bases from J; bases unmatched to any gene: 6. The CDR3 runs to 13 residues.